Each of the 5 T cell receptor beta chains below was sequenced from the same sample in a study of graft-versus-host responses after intestinal transplantation. The protocol was immunoSEQ multiplex PCR, while the TCRdb copy is restricted to in-frame clones and leaves out a portion. Altogether some 80,000 clones are present, approximately 90% being singletons, with the ten largest covering less than 8.5%. The antigens for these receptors are not known. The input for sequencing was unstimulated CD8+ T cells sorted from spleen or lymph node cells, taken before transplant. The origin of the receptors is a human donor who was the organ donor for an intestinal transplant.

V gene TRBV4-1 combines with J gene TRBJ2-7, with 9 positions matching TRBD2. Losses at the gene ends were 1 base for V and 2 bases for J; bases not matched to a gene: 3. The CDR3 is made up of 15 amino acids. CDR1 and CDR2 (germline): MGHRA, YSYEKL. The CDR3 nucleotides read TGCGCCAGCAGCCAAGGGGCGGGGGGGACCTACGAGCAGTACTTC. This sequence encodes CASSQGAGGTYEQYF.

This chain uses TRBV7-6 with TRBJ1-5; possible D gene TRBD1, 6 bases. CDR3 length: 14 amino acids. Germline V gives CDR1 SGHVS, CDR2 FNYEAQ. V was cut by 6 bases and J by 4 bases, with 13 bases left in between. The CDR3 DNA sequence: TGTGCCAGCAGTTCGGGACAACCAAATCAGCCCCAGCATTTT. Protein: CASSSGQPNQPQHF.

This chain uses TRBV25-1 with TRBJ2-7; D is unresolved. Trimming took 2 bases from V and 1 from J, leaving 3 bases between them. Germline values: CDR1 MGHDK, CDR2 SYGVNS. The CDR3 length is 12 residues. CDR3 bases: TGTGCCAGCAGTGAACCTTCCTACGAGCAGTACTTC. Protein: CASSEPSYEQYF.

The chain employs TRBV11-2 and TRBJ2-7; 8 nucleotides agree with TRBD1. Per the germline V gene, CDR1 is SGHAT and CDR2 is FQNNGV. This CDR3 comprises 17 residues. V lost 7 bases, J lost 3 bases, and 17 bases stayed unmatched. CDR3 coding DNA: TGTGCCAGCACCAGTGGGTTCCGGGACAGGCGTCGCTACGAGCAGTACTTC. This encodes CASTSGFRDRRRYEQYF.

V is TRBV2 and J is TRBJ2-7, with 9 bases that match TRBD1. V dropped 3 bases and J dropped 3; count of bases not matched to a gene: 18. Germline V gives CDR1 SNHLY, CDR2 FYNNEI. The CDR3 runs to 19 residues. CDR3 sequence: CASSDPQGQGTPYDYEQYF. DNA of the CDR3: TGTGCCAGCAGTGACCCCCAAGGACAGGGGACTCCATACGACTACGAGCAGTACTTC.